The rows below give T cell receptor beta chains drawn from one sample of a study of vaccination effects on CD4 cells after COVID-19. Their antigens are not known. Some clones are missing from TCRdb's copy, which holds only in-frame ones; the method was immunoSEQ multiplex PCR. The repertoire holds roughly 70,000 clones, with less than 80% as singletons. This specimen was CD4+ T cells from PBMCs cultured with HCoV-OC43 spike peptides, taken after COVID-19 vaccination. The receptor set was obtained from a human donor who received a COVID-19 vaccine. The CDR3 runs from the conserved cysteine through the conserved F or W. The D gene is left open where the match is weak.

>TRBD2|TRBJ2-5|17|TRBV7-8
CASSQGNSGGAGETQYF
TGTGCCAGCAGCCAGGGGAATAGCGGGGGGGCGGGTGAGACCCAGTACTTC
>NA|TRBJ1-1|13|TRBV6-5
CASSYFLNTEAFF
TGTGCCAGCAGTTATTTTTTGAACACTGAAGCTTTCTTT
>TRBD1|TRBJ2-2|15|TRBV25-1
CASSEARGPAGELFF
TGTGCCAGCAGTGAGGCCAGGGGGCCCGCCGGGGAGCTGTTTTTT
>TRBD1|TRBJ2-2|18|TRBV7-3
CASSLNPGTGFGAGELFF
TGTGCCAGCAGCTTAAACCCCGGGACAGGGTTTGGGGCCGGGGAGCTGTTTTTT
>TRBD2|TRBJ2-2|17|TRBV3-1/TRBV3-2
CASSQNPGLIKSGELFF
TGTGCCAGCAGCCAGAATCCGGGACTAATTAAATCTGGGGAGCTGTTTTTT
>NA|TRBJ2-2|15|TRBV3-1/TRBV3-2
CASSQDLPLGGELFF
TGTGCCAGCAGCCAAGATTTGCCCTTAGGAGGGGAGCTGTTTTTT
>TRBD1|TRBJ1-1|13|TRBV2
CASSETGSTEAFF
TGTGCCAGCAGTGAGACAGGGTCTACTGAAGCTTTCTTT
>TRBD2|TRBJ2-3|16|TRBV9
CASSVEERGGQDTQYF
TGTGCCAGCAGCGTAGAGGAGCGGGGGGGCCAAGATACGCAGTATTTT
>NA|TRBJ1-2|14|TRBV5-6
CASSRNDGLYGYTF
TGTGCCAGCAGCCGAAACGACGGTCTATATGGCTACACCTTC
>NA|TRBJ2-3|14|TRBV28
CASSLGIRTYTQYF
TGTGCCAGCAGTTTGGGGATTAGAACCTATACGCAGTATTTT
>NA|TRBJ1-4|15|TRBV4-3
CASSPSTATNEKLFF
TGCGCCAGCAGCCCCTCGACAGCAACTAATGAAAAACTGTTTTTT
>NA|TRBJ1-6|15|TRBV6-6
CASGLDMAYNSPLHF
TGTGCCAGCGGATTAGACATGGCCTATAATTCACCCCTCCACTTT
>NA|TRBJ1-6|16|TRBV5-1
CASSFGTRSDNSPLHF
TGCGCCAGCAGCTTCGGGACTAGGTCGGATAATTCACCCCTCCACTTT
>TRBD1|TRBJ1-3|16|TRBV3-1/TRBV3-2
CASSRVGTGGIDTIYF
TGTGCCAGCAGCCGTGTGGGGACAGGGGGTATTGACACCATATATTTT
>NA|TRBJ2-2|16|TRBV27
CASSFSDRKNTGELFF
TGTGCCAGCAGTTTCTCGGACAGAAAGAACACCGGGGAGCTGTTTTTT
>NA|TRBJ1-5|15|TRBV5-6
CASSPFSSPTQPQHF
TGTGCCAGCAGCCCCTTTAGTTCTCCTACTCAGCCCCAGCATTTT